A selection of T cell receptor beta chains follows, all from one sample in a study of cytomegalovirus exposure and HLA in healthy donors. Only in-frame clones appear in the TCRdb table, and some are missing; sequencing was by immunoSEQ multiplex PCR. This repertoire shows tens of thousands of clones, just over 70% found once; its top ten account for approximately 8.2%. Material: PBMCs. These receptors were taken from a man aged 55 to 70 in good health and CMV-seronegative. CDR3s leave out the opening cysteine and the closing phenylalanine or tryptophan. Fields, in order: J gene, V gene, CDR3 protein.

TRBJ2-6 | TRBV7-9 | ASSPWTRTGANVLT
TRBJ1-2 | TRBV5-6 | ASRYRDPGYT
TRBJ1-1 | TRBV7-8 | ASSLRPYSGTEAF
TRBJ2-3 | TRBV14 | ASSLNSDTQY
TRBJ2-3 | TRBV7-2 | ASSLSYGSQY
TRBJ2-7 | TRBV7-8 | ASSSDRGGEQY
TRBJ2-7 | TRBV6-6 | ASSYSGTSSYEQY
TRBJ1-2 | TRBV5-1 | ASSPGEYGYT
TRBJ2-5 | TRBV19 | ASSIRGEEGETQY
TRBJ2-5 | TRBV18 | ASSEGPQETQY
TRBJ1-1 | TRBV6-1 | ASSEDRGLLSTEAF
TRBJ1-4 | TRBV27 | ASRAGQGNEKLF
TRBJ2-7 | TRBV7-2 | ASSLVSGSGYEQY
TRBJ2-5 | TRBV4-3 | ASSQEGRETQY
TRBJ1-5 | TRBV28 | ASSLHRLNSNQPQH
TRBJ2-2 | TRBV23-1 | ASSQLNTGELF
TRBJ2-2 | TRBV7-8 | ASSLREAYTGELF
TRBJ2-1 | TRBV29-1 | SALLAGGSGQF
TRBJ2-1 | TRBV11-3 | ASSPGGNEQF
TRBJ2-5 | TRBV15 | ATSRDRQTQY
TRBJ1-5 | TRBV21-1 | ASSKERDRAGQPQH
TRBJ2-7 | TRBV18 | ASSPGGLAGDYEQY
TRBJ2-5 | TRBV5-1 | ASRLGPQETQY
TRBJ2-3 | TRBV6-5 | ASSLERGGRDTQY
TRBJ2-1 | TRBV4-3 | ASSQEGGGAREQF
TRBJ2-2 | TRBV7-2 | ASSLNSGTNTGELF
TRBJ2-7 | TRBV7-8 | ASSLAGGRAIVEQY
TRBJ2-7 | TRBV9 | ASSADYTSYEQY
TRBJ2-2 | TRBV5-1 | ASSPVGGDTGELF
TRBJ1-1 | TRBV5-4 | ASSRDSTNTEAF
TRBJ1-5 | TRBV28 | ASSFGGAQTNQPQH
TRBJ2-5 | TRBV10-3 | AIRGGQGAFETQY
TRBJ2-1 | TRBV19 | ASRASGRLYNEQF
TRBJ1-4 | TRBV9 | ASSVAGGRANEKLF